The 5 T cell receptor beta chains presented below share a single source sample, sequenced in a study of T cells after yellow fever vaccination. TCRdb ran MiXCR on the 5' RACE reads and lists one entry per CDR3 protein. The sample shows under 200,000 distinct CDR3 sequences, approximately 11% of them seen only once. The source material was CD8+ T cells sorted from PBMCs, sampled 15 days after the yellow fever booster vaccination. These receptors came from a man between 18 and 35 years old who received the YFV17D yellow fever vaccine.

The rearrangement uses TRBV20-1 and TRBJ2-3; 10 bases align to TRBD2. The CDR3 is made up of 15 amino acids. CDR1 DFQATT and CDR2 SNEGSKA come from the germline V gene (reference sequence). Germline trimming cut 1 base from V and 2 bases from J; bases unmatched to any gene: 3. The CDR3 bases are TGCAGTGCTAGAGCTCTAGCGGGAGCCACAGATACGCAGTATTTT. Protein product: CSARALAGATDTQYF.

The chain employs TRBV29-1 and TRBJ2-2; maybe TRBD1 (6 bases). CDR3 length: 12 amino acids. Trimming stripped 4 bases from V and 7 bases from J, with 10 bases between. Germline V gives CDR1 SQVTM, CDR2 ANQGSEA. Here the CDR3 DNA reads TGCAGCGTTGCAGGGGTGGACGGGGAGCTGTTTTTT. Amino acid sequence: CSVAGVDGELFF.

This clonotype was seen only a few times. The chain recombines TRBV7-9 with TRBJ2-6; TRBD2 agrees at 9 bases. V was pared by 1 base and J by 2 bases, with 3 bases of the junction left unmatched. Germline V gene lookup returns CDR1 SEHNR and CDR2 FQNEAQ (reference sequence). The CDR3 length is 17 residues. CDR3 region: CASSLGGLAPGANVLTF. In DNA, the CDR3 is TGTGCCAGCAGCTTAGGGGGACTAGCCCCTGGGGCCAACGTCCTGACTTTC.

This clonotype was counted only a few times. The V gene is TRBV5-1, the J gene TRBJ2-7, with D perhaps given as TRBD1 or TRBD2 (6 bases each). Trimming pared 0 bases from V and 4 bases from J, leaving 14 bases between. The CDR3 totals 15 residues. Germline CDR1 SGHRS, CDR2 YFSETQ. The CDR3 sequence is CASSLVGGKGYEQYF. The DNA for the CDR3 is TGCGCCAGCAGCTTGGTGGGGGGCAAGGGATACGAGCAGTACTTC.

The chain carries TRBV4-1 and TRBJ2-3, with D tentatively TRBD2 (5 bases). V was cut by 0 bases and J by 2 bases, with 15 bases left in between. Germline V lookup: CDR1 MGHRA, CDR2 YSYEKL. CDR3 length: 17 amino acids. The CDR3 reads CASSQESPPRVTDTQYF. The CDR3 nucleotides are TGCGCCAGCAGCCAAGAAAGCCCCCCGCGGGTCACAGATACGCAGTATTTT.